This is a list of T cell receptor beta chains from one sample in a study of tumor-infiltrating lymphocytes in primary liver carcinoma. Using its own MiXCR run on the multiplex PCR reads, TCRdb lists one record per CDR3 protein. The data contain tens of thousands of distinct CDR3 sequences, roughly 78% of them singletons. Sequencing used liver tumor tissue from sampling region 1. These receptors originate from a man aged 40-50 years with primary liver carcinoma and hepatitis B virus infection. Each CDR3 is given with its conserved first and last residue. The D gene is left open where the match is weak. Rows give clone size only sometimes, using once, few, many, or a class for an expanded clone.

clone_size,v_call,j_call,d_call,cdr3_aa,cdr3_nt
.,TRBV11-2,TRBJ1-4,.,CASRPKRQRTSATNERLFF,TGTGCCAGCAGGCCGAAGCGTCAAAGGACGTCCGCAACAAATGAAAGACTGTTTTTT
few,TRBV19,TRBJ2-1,.,CATGAPNGYNEQFF,TGTGCCACCGGCGCCCCAAACGGATACAATGAGCAGTTCTTC
.,TRBV11-2,TRBJ2-5,TRBD2,CASYQTPGGGKETQYF,TGTGCCAGCTACCAGACTCCTGGCGGGGGGAAAGAGACCCAGTACTTT
many,TRBV4-1,TRBJ2-6,TRBD1,CASSQDPVTGGSSGANVLTF,TGCGCCAGCAGCCAAGATCCCGTGACAGGGGGTTCCTCTGGGGCCAACGTCCTGACTTTC
.,TRBV4-1,TRBJ1-6,TRBD1,CASSHHLQGADPPLHF,TGCGCCAGCAGTCACCATCTACAGGGGGCGGATCCACCCCTCCACTTT
.,TRBV5-6,TRBJ1-2,.,CASSLMTVVYGYTF,TGTGCCAGCAGCTTGATGACGGTAGTTTATGGCTACACCTTC
many,TRBV28,TRBJ1-2,TRBD1,CASSLPGRDRGSRYGYTF,TGTGCCAGCAGTTTACCGGGCCGGGACAGGGGTTCTCGGTATGGCTACACCTTC
.,TRBV5-4,TRBJ2-3,TRBD1,CASGLGDRGIDTKYF,TGTGCCAGCGGCTTAGGGGACAGGGGGATAGATACGAAGTATTTT
.,TRBV11-2,TRBJ2-3,.,CVSNASTYTQYF,TGTGTCAGCAACGCCAGCACATATACGCAGTATTTT
.,TRBV6-2/TRBV6-3,TRBJ2-1,.,CASSLTPSSDNEQFF,TGTGCCAGCAGTTTAACCCCAAGCTCCGACAACGAGCAGTTCTTC
few,TRBV29-1,TRBJ1-2,TRBD1,CSVSRPGGSYGYTF,TGCAGCGTTTCCCGCCCAGGGGGATCCTATGGCTACACCTTC
.,TRBV5-6,TRBJ2-2,.,CANSSGIGVTGELVF,TGTGCCAATAGCTCTGGGATAGGGGTGACCGGGGAGCTGGTTTTT
.,TRBV11-2,TRBJ2-7,.,CANSLDGLRGRYEQYF,TGTGCCAACAGCTTAGATGGGCTTAGAGGGAGATACGAGCAGTACTTC
.,TRBV11-2,TRBJ2-2,TRBD2,CASSLALGGANTRELFF,TGTGCTAGCAGTTTAGCATTGGGAGGGGCGAACACCCGGGAGCTGTTTTTT
.,TRBV20-1,TRBJ2-1,TRBD2,CSASGPASGRSGEQFF,TGCAGTGCTAGTGGCCCGGCTAGCGGGAGGTCAGGAGAGCAGTTCTTC